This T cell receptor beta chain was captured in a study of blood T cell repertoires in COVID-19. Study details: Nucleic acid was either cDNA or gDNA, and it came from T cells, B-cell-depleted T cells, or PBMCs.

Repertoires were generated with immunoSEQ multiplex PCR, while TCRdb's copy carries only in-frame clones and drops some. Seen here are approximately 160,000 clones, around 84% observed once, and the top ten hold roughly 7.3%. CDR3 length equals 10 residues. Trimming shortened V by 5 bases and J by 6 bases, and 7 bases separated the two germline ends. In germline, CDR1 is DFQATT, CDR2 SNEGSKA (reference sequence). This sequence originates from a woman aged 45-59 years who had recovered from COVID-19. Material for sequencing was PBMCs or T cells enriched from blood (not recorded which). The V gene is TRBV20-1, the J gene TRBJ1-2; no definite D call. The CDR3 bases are TGCAGTGCTGTGACAAATGGCTACACCTTC. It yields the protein CSAVTNGYTF.